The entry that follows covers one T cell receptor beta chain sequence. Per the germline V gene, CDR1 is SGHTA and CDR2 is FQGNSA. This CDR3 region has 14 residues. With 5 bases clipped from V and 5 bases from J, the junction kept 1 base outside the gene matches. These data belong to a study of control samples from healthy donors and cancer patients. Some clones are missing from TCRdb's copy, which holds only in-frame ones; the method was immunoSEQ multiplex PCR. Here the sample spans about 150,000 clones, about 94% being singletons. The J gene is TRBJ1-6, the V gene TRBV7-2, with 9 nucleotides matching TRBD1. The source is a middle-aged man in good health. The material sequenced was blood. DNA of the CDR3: TGTGCCAGCAGCCGGGACAGGGATAATTCACCCCTCCACTTT. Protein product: CASSRDRDNSPLHF.